This T cell receptor beta chain came from a study of blood T cell repertoires in COVID-19. Study-level information: The United States, Italy and Spain were the sources of the acute and convalescent COVID-19 samples. Sample material is recorded as cDNA or gDNA derived from T cells, B-cell-depleted T cells, or PBMCs.

Those enrolled in Seattle joined during active infection and were followed longitudinally afterward. This clone is a singleton in its sample. Authors' methods: By means of reference gene primer amplification, nucleated cell counts were estimated. The assay was immunoSEQ multiplex PCR, and TCRdb's table has in-frame clones only and misses some. The DNA was the basis for D and trimming; V, J and clone size are from that table. The data contain about 150,000 clones, 83% of them singletons. Sequencing input: peripheral blood. This receptor was taken from a woman aged 60-75 years with COVID-19, enrolled during active disease.

The DNA for the CDR3 is TGCGCCAGCAGCTCCGGGACACGTGCATCTAATGAAAAACTGTTTTTT. Its translation is CASSSGTRASNEKLFF. The gene calls are TRBV5-1 and TRBJ1-4, with a possible D match to TRBD1 (6 bases). V lost 3 bases, J lost 3 bases, and 15 bases lay in between. This CDR3 is 16 amino acids long. Germline assignment: CDR1 SGHRS and CDR2 YFSETQ.